A selection of T cell receptor beta chains follows, all from one sample in a study of metastatic and nonmetastatic thyroid tumors. TCRdb reprocessed the PCR reads via MiXCR. The sample carries about 10,000 clones, less than 50% recorded once. Sequences were obtained from tumor tissue. The receptors originated from a female donor with papillary thyroid cancer or a benign thyroid nodule (not recorded which). Some clones in this sample may be carry-over from other donors' samples. Each CDR3 is given with its conserved first and last residue. Each record gives: D gene, V gene, J gene, clone size, CDR3 protein, CDR3 DNA. D genes are given only for firm matches. Clone size, where shown, is once, few, many, or a class for clones that have expanded.

>TRBD1|TRBV7-3|TRBJ1-1|.
CASSGTDRVNQNTEAFF
TGTGCCAGCAGCGGCACGGACAGGGTAAATCAGAACACTGAAGCTTTCTTT
>.|TRBV18|TRBJ2-3|.
CASSPPGLYSTDTQYF
TGTGCCAGCTCACCACCGGGTCTTTATAGCACAGATACGCAGTATTTT
>.|TRBV20-1|TRBJ2-5|.
CSASDEPGETQYF
TGCAGTGCTAGTGATGAGCCGGGGGAGACCCAGTACTTC
>TRBD1|TRBV28|TRBJ2-7|.
CASSSGTGSYEQYF
TGTGCCAGCAGTTCCGGGACAGGGAGCTACGAGCAGTACTTC
>TRBD2|TRBV6-2/TRBV6-3|TRBJ2-1|.
CASSYTGGTYNEQFF
TGTGCCAGCAGTTATACGGGAGGTACCTACAATGAGCAGTTCTTC
>TRBD1|TRBV12-3/TRBV12-4|TRBJ1-6|.
CASRRGQGGTPLHF
TGTGCCAGCAGACGGGGACAGGGCGGGACACCCCTCCACTTT
>TRBD2|TRBV6-1|TRBJ2-1|few
CASRPSGRRYNEQFF
TGTGCCAGCAGGCCTAGCGGGAGACGATACAATGAGCAGTTCTTC
>TRBD2|TRBV6-8|TRBJ2-1|.
CASRPLRSGELNEQFF
TGTGCCAGCAGACCGCTAAGGAGCGGGGAACTAAATGAGCAGTTCTTC
>.|TRBV9|TRBJ2-5|.
CASSAAGGGMETQYF
TGTGCCAGCAGCGCGGCAGGGGGAGGAATGGAGACCCAGTACTTC
>.|TRBV7-3|TRBJ2-7|.
CASSLGGGLYEQYF
TGTGCCAGCAGCTTAGGTGGCGGACTCTACGAGCAGTACTTC
>.|TRBV9|TRBJ2-3|.
CASSPGLASSTDTQYF
TGTGCCAGCAGCCCAGGACTGGCCTCTAGCACAGATACGCAGTATTTT
>.|TRBV2|TRBJ2-7|.
CASSDGAYEQYF
TGTGCCAGCAGTGATGGGGCCTACGAGCAGTACTTC
>.|TRBV5-1|TRBJ1-2|.
CASSFWQGDGYTF
TGCGCCAGCAGCTTTTGGCAGGGTGATGGCTACACCTTC
>TRBD2|TRBV28|TRBJ2-2|few
CASSSTSGSHGELFF
TGTGCCAGCAGTTCGACTAGCGGGAGTCACGGGGAGCTGTTTTTT
>.|TRBV5-8|TRBJ2-7|.
CASSLVQGYNYEQYF
TGTGCCAGCAGCTTGGTCCAGGGTTATAACTACGAGCAGTACTTC
>.|TRBV6-2/TRBV6-3|TRBJ1-5|.
CASSYAENQPQHF
TGTGCCAGCAGTTACGCGGAGAATCAGCCCCAGCATTTT
>TRBD2|TRBV28|TRBJ2-3|few
CASRKTSGRGTDTQYF
TGTGCCAGCAGAAAGACTAGCGGGAGAGGGACAGATACGCAGTATTTT
>.|TRBV4-3|TRBJ1-6|.
CASSQGNNSPLHF
TGCGCCAGCAGCCAAGGGAATAATTCACCCCTCCACTTT
>.|TRBV6-5|TRBJ2-1|few
CASSYGVGNEQFF
TGTGCCAGCAGTTATGGGGTTGGCAATGAGCAGTTCTTC
>TRBD2|TRBV5-1|TRBJ2-7|.
CASSLRVSGTYEQYF
TGCGCCAGCAGCTTGCGTGTTAGCGGGACCTACGAGCAGTACTTC
>.|TRBV20-1|TRBJ1-6|few
CSARTLGTTRSPLHF
TGCAGTGCTAGGACTTTGGGGACTACTCGCTCACCCCTCCACTTT
>TRBD1|TRBV12-3/TRBV12-4|TRBJ2-1|.
CASSFGQGLSNEQFF
TGTGCCAGCAGTTTCGGACAGGGGTTGAGCAATGAGCAGTTCTTC
>.|TRBV28|TRBJ2-1|few
CASSWGPSYNEQFF
TGTGCCAGCAGCTGGGGACCTTCCTACAATGAGCAGTTCTTC
>TRBD1|TRBV20-1|TRBJ2-2|.
CSARDRVVGELFF
TGCAGTGCTAGGGACAGGGTGGTCGGGGAGCTGTTTTTT
>TRBD2|TRBV19|TRBJ2-2|.
CASSISAAFEAGGPGELFF
TGTGCCAGTAGTATATCGGCGGCCTTCGAAGCGGGAGGGCCCGGGGAGCTGTTTTTT
>.|TRBV4-1|TRBJ1-1|.
CASSSRPPQRVPNTEAFF
TGCGCCAGCAGCTCGCGGCCCCCACAAAGGGTGCCGAACACTGAAGCTTTCTTT
>.|TRBV5-1|TRBJ1-3|.
CASSLGAHSGNTIYF
TGCGCCAGCAGCTTGGGGGCCCACTCTGGAAACACCATATATTTT
>TRBD2|TRBV28|TRBJ2-2|few
CASSPYSGRIDTGELFF
TGTGCCAGCAGTCCATATAGCGGGAGAATAGACACCGGGGAGCTGTTTTTT
>TRBD2|TRBV28|TRBJ2-7|few
CASSEEASGNYEQYF
TGTGCCAGCAGTGAGGAGGCTAGCGGGAACTACGAGCAGTACTTC
>TRBD2|TRBV11-1|TRBJ2-3|.
CASSLATGTSGQYPYTQYF
TGTGCCAGCAGCTTAGCGACCGGGACTAGCGGACAATATCCCTATACGCAGTATTTT
>.|TRBV2|TRBJ1-2|few
CASRGKVEHTF
TGTGCCAGCAGAGGTAAAGTCGAGCACACCTTC
>.|TRBV20-1|TRBJ2-2|few
CSARAPALHTGELFF
TGCAGTGCTAGAGCTCCAGCACTTCACACCGGGGAGCTGTTTTTT
>TRBD1|TRBV6-1|TRBJ2-2|.
CASRGTGGTGELFF
TGTGCCAGCAGGGGGACAGGGGGGACCGGGGAGCTGTTTTTT
>.|TRBV30|TRBJ1-5|.
CAWSLPNQPQHF
TGTGCCTGGAGTTTGCCAAATCAGCCCCAGCATTTT
>.|TRBV7-3|TRBJ2-3|medium-sized
CASSLTGSASTDTQYF
TGTGCCAGCAGCTTAACTGGCAGTGCTAGCACAGATACGCAGTATTTT
>TRBD1|TRBV27|TRBJ1-1|.
CASSLPGQGNTEAFF
TGTGCCAGCAGTTTACCTGGACAGGGGAACACTGAAGCTTTCTTT
>TRBD1|TRBV6-1|TRBJ1-2|.
CASSLDRGLGYTF
TGTGCCAGCAGCCTAGACAGGGGGCTGGGCTACACCTTC
>TRBD1|TRBV12-3/TRBV12-4|TRBJ1-6|few
CASSLTGVSLNSPLHF
TGTGCCAGCAGTTTAACAGGGGTCTCCCTAAATTCACCCCTCCACTTT
>TRBD1|TRBV11-2|TRBJ2-7|once
CASSLEGEQGARYEQYF
TGTGCCAGCAGCTTAGAGGGGGAACAGGGGGCGAGGTACGAGCAGTACTTC
>.|TRBV28|TRBJ2-7|.
CASSPETGRQLQYF
TGTGCCAGCAGTCCGGAGACAGGGAGGCAGCTTCAGTACTTC
>.|TRBV6-5|TRBJ1-2|.
CASSSRYGGYTF
TGTGCCAGCAGTTCACGCTATGGAGGCTACACCTTC
>.|TRBV6-5|TRBJ2-3|.
CASSPPDGRTGTDTQYF
TGTGCCAGCAGTCCCCCCGATGGGCGGACCGGCACAGATACGCAGTATTTT
>.|TRBV24-1|TRBJ2-2|.
CATSDLLTGELFF
TGTGCCACCAGTGATTTGCTAACCGGGGAGCTGTTTTTT
>.|TRBV11-2|TRBJ1-2|few
CASSLGTADYYGYTF
TGTGCCAGCAGCTTAGGGACAGCTGATTACTATGGCTACACCTTC
>.|TRBV12-3/TRBV12-4|TRBJ2-5|few
CASTKGETQYF
TGTGCCAGCACGAAGGGGGAGACCCAGTACTTC
>TRBD1|TRBV11-2|TRBJ2-7|.
CASSFAGGSYEQYF
TGTGCCAGCAGCTTCGCAGGGGGCTCCTACGAGCAGTACTTC
>.|TRBV2|TRBJ2-3|few
CASSETTTDTQYF
TGTGCCAGCAGCGAAACTACCACAGATACGCAGTATTTT
>.|TRBV6-1|TRBJ1-1|.
CASGDGVGAFF
TGTGCCAGCGGAGATGGGGTTGGGGCTTTCTTT
>TRBD2|TRBV6-1|TRBJ2-7|.
CASTRTSGRAHEQYF
TGTGCCAGCACAAGGACTAGCGGGAGGGCCCACGAGCAGTACTTC
>.|TRBV20-1|TRBJ2-7|.
CSAGRFYEQYF
TGCAGTGCCGGGAGATTCTACGAGCAGTACTTC
>.|TRBV11-2|TRBJ2-1|.
CASSLDNSIAEQFF
TGTGCCAGCAGCTTAGATAACAGTATCGCCGAGCAGTTCTTC
>TRBD1|TRBV5-1|TRBJ2-3|.
CASSRGTGLTTDTQYF
TGCGCCAGCAGCCGCGGGACAGGTCTTACCACAGATACGCAGTATTTT
>.|TRBV12-3/TRBV12-4|TRBJ1-6|few
CASGREGSPLHF
TGTGCCAGCGGCAGGGAAGGTTCACCCCTCCACTTT
>.|TRBV15|TRBJ2-1|.
CATSKPTYNEQFF
TGTGCCACCAGTAAACCGACCTACAATGAGCAGTTCTTC